This is a list of T cell receptor beta chains from one sample in a study of cytomegalovirus exposure and HLA in healthy donors. Sequencing used immunoSEQ multiplex PCR; TCRdb keeps in-frame clones, though not all of them. The sample lists 140,000 or so clones; about four fifths were seen once. The sample was PBMCs. The origin of the receptors is a man aged 40-49 years in good health and CMV-seronegative. The CDR3 runs from the conserved cysteine through the conserved F or W. D genes are given only for firm matches. Size values are once, few and many counts, or a class for expanded clones, and some rows have none.

j_gene,v_gene,abundance,d_gene,CDR3aa,CDR3nt
TRBJ1-1,TRBV5-1,NA,NA,CASSLQASNTEAFF,TGCGCCAGCAGCTTACAGGCCTCGAACACTGAAGCTTTCTTT
TRBJ1-1,TRBV15,few,NA,CATSRDSVVNTEAFF,TGTGCCACCAGCAGAGATTCAGTGGTGAACACTGAAGCTTTCTTT
TRBJ1-5,TRBV6-7,once,NA,CASSYAPTREGHQPQHF,TGTGCCAGCAGTTACGCCCCCACCAGGGAGGGGCACCAGCCCCAGCATTTT
TRBJ1-1,TRBV7-2,NA,NA,CASSLGPRQIKYGEAFF,TGTGCCAGCAGCTTAGGACCCAGACAGATTAAATACGGTGAAGCTTTCTTT
TRBJ2-7,TRBV29-1,NA,TRBD2,CSVGRLAGGYEQYF,TGCAGCGTGGGACGACTAGCGGGGGGATACGAGCAGTACTTC
TRBJ2-7,TRBV25-1,once,NA,CASSAGTPYEQYF,TGTGCCAGCAGTGCCGGGACTCCCTACGAGCAGTACTTC
TRBJ1-1,TRBV6-5,few,TRBD1,CASSSAGTGPTEAFF,TGTGCCAGCAGTTCCGCCGGGACAGGGCCGACTGAAGCTTTCTTT
TRBJ1-2,TRBV7-2,NA,TRBD1,CASSSKDRDGYGYTF,TGTGCCAGCAGCTCCAAAGACAGGGATGGCTATGGCTACACCTTC
TRBJ1-5,TRBV10-1,NA,TRBD1,CASSEGTGVNQPQHF,TGCGCCAGCAGTGAAGGGACAGGGGTTAATCAGCCCCAGCATTTT
TRBJ1-2,TRBV19,NA,NA,CAGRTVMGGYTF,TGCGCGGGTAGAACAGTAATGGGCGGCTACACCTTC
TRBJ1-6,TRBV9,NA,TRBD1,CASSLTGDNSPLHF,TGTGCCAGCAGCTTGACAGGGGATAATTCACCCCTCCACTTT
TRBJ1-4,TRBV28,NA,NA,CASSLWVREKLFF,TGTGCCAGCAGTTTATGGGTGAGGGAAAAACTGTTTTTT
TRBJ2-7,TRBV27,NA,NA,CASSLTGSSYEQYF,TGTGCCAGCAGTTTGACAGGAAGCTCCTACGAGCAGTACTTC
TRBJ1-1,TRBV6-6,NA,TRBD1,CASGGTAAEAFF,TGTGCCAGTGGGGGGACAGCGGCTGAAGCTTTCTTT
TRBJ1-4,TRBV5-1,NA,NA,CASSWGTTTGSGEKLFF,TGCGCCAGCAGCTGGGGAACAACTACAGGGTCGGGGGAAAAACTGTTTTTT
TRBJ2-7,TRBV7-9,NA,NA,CASSPIYEQYF,TGTGCCAGCAGCCCCATCTACGAGCAGTACTTC
TRBJ2-3,TRBV28,NA,TRBD1,CASRGTGRDTQYF,TGTGCCAGCAGGGGGACAGGGAGAGATACGCAGTATTTT
TRBJ1-2,TRBV4-3,once,NA,CASSQDRQLGYGYTF,TGCGCCAGCAGCCAAGATAGACAGTTGGGCTATGGCTACACCTTC
TRBJ2-3,TRBV30,NA,NA,CAWSVQADTQYF,TGTGCCTGGAGTGTACAAGCAGATACGCAGTATTTT
TRBJ2-3,TRBV9,NA,NA,CASSAHFGDTQYF,TGTGCCAGCAGCGCGCACTTCGGAGATACGCAGTATTTT
TRBJ1-3,TRBV5-1,NA,NA,CASSATGSGNTIYF,TGCGCCAGCAGCGCAACAGGGAGTGGAAACACCATATATTTT
TRBJ1-2,TRBV4-1,NA,NA,CASSHPKPGRGVSGYTF,TGCGCCAGCAGCCACCCCAAGCCGGGACGGGGGGTCAGTGGCTACACCTTC
TRBJ1-2,TRBV7-9,NA,NA,CASSSGSYGYTF,TGTGCCAGCAGCTCCGGGAGCTATGGCTACACCTTC
TRBJ1-4,TRBV7-9,NA,TRBD1,CASSLGQGQVGEKLFF,TGTGCCAGCAGCTTAGGCCAAGGACAGGTGGGAGAAAAACTGTTTTTT
TRBJ2-5,TRBV18,NA,NA,CASSPPGSKETQYF,TGTGCCAGCTCACCACCGGGCAGCAAAGAGACCCAGTACTTC
TRBJ2-3,TRBV28,NA,TRBD2,CASSQVVAGPDTQYF,TGTGCCAGCAGCCAAGTGGTAGCGGGGCCAGATACGCAGTATTTT
TRBJ1-1,TRBV28,NA,NA,CASTPAGMNTEAFF,TGTGCCAGCACCCCAGCGGGTATGAACACTGAAGCTTTCTTT
TRBJ2-3,TRBV5-1,once,NA,CASSSDSVGDTQYF,TGCGCCAGCAGCTCGGACAGTGTGGGAGATACGCAGTATTTT
TRBJ1-5,TRBV7-9,NA,NA,CASSLAGYNQPQHF,TGTGCCAGCAGCTTAGCCGGGTACAATCAGCCCCAGCATTTT
TRBJ1-1,TRBV4-1,NA,NA,CASSQGTAGKAEAFF,TGCGCCAGCAGCCAGGGAACCGCGGGGAAGGCGGAAGCTTTCTTT
TRBJ2-2,TRBV27,NA,NA,CASSFFGGRANTGELFF,TGTGCCAGCAGTTTCTTTGGCGGGCGCGCGAACACCGGGGAGCTGTTTTTT
TRBJ2-7,TRBV9,NA,TRBD1,CASSFRGTDFEEQYF,TGTGCCAGCAGCTTCAGGGGGACAGACTTTGAGGAGCAGTACTTC
TRBJ2-3,TRBV7-9,NA,TRBD2,CASRSTGTSSTDTQYF,TGTGCCAGCAGGTCTACCGGGACTAGCAGCACAGATACGCAGTATTTT
TRBJ2-2,TRBV6-5,NA,NA,CASSEGDTGELFF,TGTGCCAGCAGTGAAGGGGACACCGGGGAGCTGTTTTTT
TRBJ2-5,TRBV10-1,NA,NA,CASSESIHRKETQYF,TGCGCCAGCAGTGAGTCGATACATCGAAAAGAGACCCAGTACTTC
TRBJ2-3,TRBV9,NA,NA,CASSVRGGASTDTQYF,TGTGCCAGCAGCGTGAGGGGGGGCGCTAGCACAGATACGCAGTATTTT
TRBJ1-1,TRBV4-3,NA,NA,CASSQDSTVEAFF,TGCGCCAGCAGCCAAGATAGTACAGTTGAAGCTTTCTTT
TRBJ1-3,TRBV7-2,NA,NA,CASSSRGGSGNTIYF,TGTGCCAGCAGCTCCCGAGGGGGCTCTGGAAACACCATATATTTT
TRBJ1-1,TRBV19,NA,TRBD1,CASFSGLGQGKMKTEAFF,TGTGCCAGTTTTTCGGGTTTGGGACAGGGAAAGATGAAAACTGAAGCTTTCTTT
TRBJ1-5,TRBV10-3,NA,TRBD1,CAISEAGGSQPQHF,TGTGCCATCAGTGAAGCAGGGGGCAGTCAGCCCCAGCATTTT
TRBJ2-7,TRBV6-5,NA,TRBD1,CASSYSRTGNSYEQYF,TGTGCCAGCAGTTACTCCCGGACAGGGAACTCCTACGAGCAGTACTTC
TRBJ2-1,TRBV9,NA,TRBD1,CASRGGSGQGYNEQFF,TGTGCCAGCAGGGGGGGATCCGGACAGGGCTACAATGAGCAGTTCTTC
TRBJ2-2,TRBV4-3,once,TRBD2,CASSQAGTSGVTGELFF,TGCGCCAGCAGCCAGGCCGGGACTAGCGGGGTCACCGGGGAGCTGTTTTTT
TRBJ2-3,TRBV6-4,many,TRBD2,CASSDSSGGADTQYF,TGTGCCAGCAGTGACTCTAGCGGGGGGGCCGATACGCAGTATTTT
TRBJ2-1,TRBV28,NA,NA,CASSLLSRAPMNEQFF,TGTGCCAGCAGTTTACTTTCTAGAGCTCCAATGAATGAGCAGTTCTTC
TRBJ2-6,TRBV6-6,few,NA,CASRPQASGANVLTF,TGTGCCAGCAGACCACAGGCCTCTGGGGCCAACGTCCTGACTTTC
TRBJ1-3,TRBV30,NA,NA,CACPRRGTFRNTIYF,TGTGCCTGCCCTCGACGGGGGACCTTTAGAAACACCATATATTTT
TRBJ1-1,TRBV23-1,NA,TRBD1,CASSRRQGATDTEAFF,TGCGCCAGCAGTCGTCGACAGGGGGCGACGGACACTGAAGCTTTCTTT
TRBJ2-7,TRBV6-6,NA,NA,CASRSLSYEQYF,TGTGCCAGCAGATCCCTGTCCTACGAGCAGTACTTC
TRBJ1-3,TRBV9,NA,TRBD1,CASSIQGASGNTIYF,TGTGCCAGCAGCATACAGGGGGCTTCTGGAAACACCATATATTTT
TRBJ2-3,TRBV27,NA,TRBD2,CASSFRAGGLTQYF,TGTGCCAGCAGTTTTCGAGCGGGGGGGCTTACGCAGTATTTT
TRBJ2-2,TRBV14,NA,TRBD2,CASSQDLVAGVAGELFF,TGTGCCAGCAGCCAAGATCTGGTAGCGGGGGTCGCCGGGGAGCTGTTTTTT
TRBJ1-1,TRBV19,NA,NA,CATGQLEAFF,TGTGCCACCGGACAGCTTGAAGCTTTCTTT